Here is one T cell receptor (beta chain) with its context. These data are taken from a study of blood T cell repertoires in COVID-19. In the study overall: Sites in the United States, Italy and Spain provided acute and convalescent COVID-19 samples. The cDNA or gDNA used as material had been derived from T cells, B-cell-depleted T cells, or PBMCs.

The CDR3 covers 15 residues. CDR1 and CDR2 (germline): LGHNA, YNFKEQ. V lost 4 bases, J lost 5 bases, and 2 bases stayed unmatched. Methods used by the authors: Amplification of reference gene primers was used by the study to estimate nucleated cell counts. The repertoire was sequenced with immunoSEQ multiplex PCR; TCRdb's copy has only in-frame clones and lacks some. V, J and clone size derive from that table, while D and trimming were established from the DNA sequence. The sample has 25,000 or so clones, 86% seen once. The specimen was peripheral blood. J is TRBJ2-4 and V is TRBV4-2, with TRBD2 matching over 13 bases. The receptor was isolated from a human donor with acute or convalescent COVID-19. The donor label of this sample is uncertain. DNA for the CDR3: TGTGCCAGCAGCCGACTAGCGGGGGGCGAAAACATTCAGTACTTC. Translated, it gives CASSRLAGGENIQYF.